This T cell receptor (beta chain) was recorded in a study of cytomegalovirus exposure and HLA in healthy donors. At the level of the study: Caucasian-associated ancestry cluster membership applied to over 80% of 398 genotyped donors. Regarding the study as a whole: Previously analyzed data showed that most TCR beta V segments were productive at a frequency of about 87% or about 30%.

This clone has only a few counts. The antigen remains undetermined. The V end was cut by 6 bases, the J end by 6 bases, with 12 bases between. The germline V gene encodes CDR1 SQVTM and CDR2 ANQGSEA. CDR3 length equals 12 residues. A multiplex PCR was run with 60 Vbeta primers and 13 Jbeta primers. Produced via immunoSEQ multiplex PCR; TCRdb's table is partial and in-frame only. Of more than 85,000 clones in the sample, 70% to 90% were seen once. This receptor was identified in a man aged 35 to 55 in good health and CMV-seronegative. The rearrangement joins TRBV29-1 to TRBJ1-5, with D perhaps TRBD1 (5 bases). Source material: PBMCs. The CDR3 protein is CSVGHKGQPQHF. The CDR3 region has the DNA TGCAGCGTCGGACATAAGGGTCAGCCCCAGCATTTT.